This TCR beta chain comes out of a study of T cell repertoires in cytomegalovirus infection. Study details: CMV epitopes used comprised recently identified HLA-C-restricted ones and well-studied HLA-B-restricted ones.

Trimming removed 5 bases at V and 0 bases at J, with 10 bases between. The germline V gene has CDR1 SGHVS and CDR2 FQNEAQ. The CDR3 loop spans 15 amino acids. This clonotype was seen at least ten times. As yet, its antigen is unknown. TCRdb used MiXCR to reprocess the reads, holding one entry per CDR3 protein. The sample includes 600,000 to 700,000 distinct CDR3 sequences, roughly 30% seen only once; the top ten take approximately 18%. Sequencing used cultured PBMCs, obtained from culture after CMV antigen stimulation. This TCR was sampled from a human donor in good health (CMV status not recorded). Some clones in this sample may be carry-over from other donors' samples. The chain carries TRBV7-8 and TRBJ1-4, with D perhaps TRBD1 (6 bases). CDR3 sequence reads: CASSPGVPTNEKLFF. For the CDR3, the DNA is TGTGCCAGCAGCCCAGGGGTACCAACTAATGAAAAACTGTTTTTT.